Listed below are T cell receptor beta chains from one sample, sequenced in a study of cytomegalovirus exposure and HLA in healthy donors. Here immunoSEQ multiplex PCR was the method, and the copy in TCRdb shows in-frame clones only, minus some. The repertoire includes tens of thousands of clones, around 94% of them detected once, and roughly 1.4% sits in the top ten. Sequenced: PBMCs. These receptors all stem from a man younger than 35 in good health and CMV-seronegative. CDR3s include the opening cysteine and the closing phenylalanine or tryptophan. The D gene is left open where the match is weak. Not every row has a clone size; where given, it reads once, few, many or a size class.

CDR3 protein	CDR3 DNA	D gene	clone size	J gene	V gene
CATSPQRTTLSEQFF	TGTGCCACCAGCCCACAGAGGACTACATTGAGTGAGCAGTTCTTC	-	-	TRBJ2-1	TRBV15
CASNLERVSEQYF	TGTGCCAGCAACCTGGAGAGGGTGAGTGAGCAGTACTTC	-	-	TRBJ2-7	TRBV5-6
CASSLVAQGVYEQYF	TGTGCCAGCAGCTTAGTTGCACAGGGGGTCTACGAGCAGTACTTC	TRBD1	-	TRBJ2-7	TRBV7-8
CASSSTTGNYGYTF	TGTGCCAGCAGTTCCACCACAGGGAACTATGGCTACACCTTC	-	-	TRBJ1-2	TRBV13
CASSLGTGGGQPQHF	TGCGCCAGCAGCTTGGGGACAGGGGGCGGTCAGCCCCAGCATTTT	TRBD1	-	TRBJ1-5	TRBV5-1
CASSLADSPNQPQHF	TGTGCCAGCAGCTTAGCGGACAGCCCCAATCAGCCCCAGCATTTT	-	-	TRBJ1-5	TRBV7-8
CASSRAGGLSEQFF	TGTGCCAGCAGCCGAGCGGGAGGGCTTAGTGAGCAGTTCTTC	TRBD2	-	TRBJ2-1	TRBV7-3
CASMGAEETQYF	TGTGCCAGCATGGGGGCCGAAGAGACCCAGTACTTC	-	-	TRBJ2-5	TRBV2
CASSLTGGGSYEQYF	TGTGCCAGCAGCCTGACAGGGGGAGGGAGTTACGAGCAGTACTTC	TRBD1	few	TRBJ2-7	TRBV7-3
CASSQDPQAYNEQFF	TGCGCCAGCAGCCAAGATCCACAGGCCTACAATGAGCAGTTCTTC	-	-	TRBJ2-1	TRBV4-1
CASSVGDRVTDTQYF	TGTGCCAGCAGCGTCGGGGACAGGGTCACAGATACGCAGTATTTT	TRBD1	-	TRBJ2-3	TRBV9
CASSLGEGGELGYTF	TGTGCCAGCAGCCTAGGGGAGGGAGGGGAGCTTGGCTACACCTTC	-	-	TRBJ1-2	TRBV4-2
CASSLPGLVDTQYF	TGTGCCAGCAGCTTACCGGGACTAGTAGATACGCAGTATTTT	TRBD2	-	TRBJ2-3	TRBV11-2
CSVVSTYEQYF	TGCAGCGTTGTTAGTACCTACGAGCAGTACTTC	-	-	TRBJ2-7	TRBV29-1
CASSESGKYNEQFF	TGCGCCAGCAGTGAAAGCGGGAAATACAATGAGCAGTTCTTC	TRBD2	-	TRBJ2-1	TRBV10-1
CASSRAGQVYEQYF	TGTGCCAGCAGTCGCGCCGGACAGGTCTACGAGCAGTACTTC	TRBD1	-	TRBJ2-7	TRBV27
CASTRTSGSLTGELFF	TGTGCCAGTACCCGGACTAGCGGGAGCCTCACCGGGGAGCTGTTTTTT	TRBD2	-	TRBJ2-2	TRBV19
CASSYGDRGSGYTF	TGTGCCAGCAGTTACGGAGACAGGGGCAGCGGCTACACCTTC	TRBD1	-	TRBJ1-2	TRBV27
CAIREREATDTQYF	TGTGCCATCAGGGAGCGGGAGGCGACAGATACGCAGTATTTT	TRBD2	-	TRBJ2-3	TRBV10-3
CASSPYRAHYGYTF	TGTGCCAGCAGCCCTTACAGGGCCCACTATGGCTACACCTTC	-	once	TRBJ1-2	TRBV5-4
CASSLGGTQYF	TGTGCCAGCAGCTTGGGGGGGACCCAGTACTTC	-	once	TRBJ2-5	TRBV11-2
CASSPLEISYNEQFF	TGTGCCAGCAGTCCACTGGAGATTTCCTACAATGAGCAGTTCTTC	-	-	TRBJ2-1	TRBV28
CASSDSGRITDTQYF	TGTGCCAGCAGTGATAGCGGGAGGATCACAGATACGCAGTATTTT	TRBD2	-	TRBJ2-3	TRBV6-6
CASSLGGSSPEQYF	TGTGCCAGCAGTTTAGGCGGGTCCTCACCCGAGCAGTACTTC	-	-	TRBJ2-7	TRBV28
CVAGQTNTEAFF	TGTGTCGCAGGACAGACGAACACTGAAGCTTTCTTT	-	-	TRBJ1-1	TRBV10-3
CASRPDRGNEQFF	TGTGCCAGCAGGCCAGACAGGGGGAATGAGCAGTTCTTC	TRBD1	once	TRBJ2-1	TRBV6-5
CASSLREIYEQYF	TGTGCCAGCTCACTGCGGGAGATCTACGAGCAGTACTTC	TRBD2	-	TRBJ2-7	TRBV18
CASSGIAGFTGELFF	TGTGCCTCTTCGGGGATAGCGGGATTCACCGGGGAGCTGTTTTTT	TRBD2	-	TRBJ2-2	TRBV27
CASSPRAGVAEQYF	TGTGCCAGCTCACCACGGGCGGGAGTTGCCGAGCAGTACTTC	TRBD2	-	TRBJ2-7	TRBV18
CASSLTGWETQYF	TGTGCCAGCAGTTTAACGGGATGGGAGACCCAGTACTTC	-	-	TRBJ2-5	TRBV27
CASSEETGGLQETQYF	TGTGCCAGCAGTGAAGAAACAGGGGGATTACAAGAGACCCAGTACTTC	TRBD1	-	TRBJ2-5	TRBV6-1
CASSYQVNYGYTF	TGTGCCAGCAGTTACCAGGTTAACTATGGCTACACCTTC	-	-	TRBJ1-2	TRBV6-6
CASSFPAGSDGYTF	TGCGCCAGCAGCTTCCCCGCAGGGTCCGATGGCTACACCTTC	-	-	TRBJ1-2	TRBV5-1
CASSHTTGGGNTIYF	TGTGCCAGCAGCCATACGACAGGTGGAGGAAACACCATATATTTT	-	-	TRBJ1-3	TRBV7-9
CAISASGTGIYGYTF	TGTGCCATCAGTGCCTCCGGGACAGGGATATATGGCTACACCTTC	TRBD1	-	TRBJ1-2	TRBV10-3
CASRAGPQTQYF	TGTGCCTCTAGAGCGGGGCCTCAGACCCAGTACTTC	TRBD2	-	TRBJ2-5	TRBV30
CASSSTSGRAEIGELFF	TGTGCCAGCAGCTCGACTAGCGGGAGGGCCGAAATCGGGGAGCTGTTTTTT	TRBD2	-	TRBJ2-2	TRBV7-9
CAIQGAYNEQFF	TGTGCCATTCAGGGGGCCTACAATGAGCAGTTCTTC	TRBD1	-	TRBJ2-1	TRBV10-3
CASSPSSGRGYNEQFF	TGTGCCAGCAGCCCCAGCAGCGGGAGGGGGTACAATGAGCAGTTCTTC	TRBD2	-	TRBJ2-1	TRBV9
CASSRDTGGYGYTF	TGCGCCAGCAGCCGGGACACCGGTGGCTATGGCTACACCTTC	-	-	TRBJ1-2	TRBV5-1
CASSLSLAVETQYF	TGTGCCAGCAGTTTGTCACTAGCAGTGGAGACCCAGTACTTC	-	-	TRBJ2-5	TRBV28
CASSVGTGSGANVLTF	TGTGCCAGCAGCGTCGGAACAGGGTCCGGGGCCAACGTCCTGACTTTC	-	-	TRBJ2-6	TRBV9
CASSGTVTDTQYF	TGTGCCAGCTCGGGGACAGTCACAGATACGCAGTATTTT	TRBD1	-	TRBJ2-3	TRBV25-1
CASSFTASNYGYTF	TGTGCCAGCAGCTTTACTGCATCTAACTATGGCTACACCTTC	-	-	TRBJ1-2	TRBV11-2
CASSPGDDYGYTF	TGTGCTAGCTCCCCAGGGGACGACTATGGCTACACCTTC	-	-	TRBJ1-2	TRBV12-5
CASRDPGYNEQFF	TGTGCCAGCAGGGACCCGGGGTACAATGAGCAGTTCTTC	-	-	TRBJ2-1	TRBV11-3
CASSLYQGTGELFF	TGTGCCAGCAGCTTATACCAGGGCACCGGGGAGCTGTTTTTT	-	-	TRBJ2-2	TRBV7-3
CASSLASRGPSYNEQFF	TGTGCCAGCAGCTTAGCGAGCAGGGGACCGTCCTACAATGAGCAGTTCTTC	-	-	TRBJ2-1	TRBV7-9
CASSRTGGNEQFF	TGTGCCAGCAGTCGTACAGGGGGCAATGAGCAGTTCTTC	TRBD1	-	TRBJ2-1	TRBV6-5
CASSESLENQPQHF	TGTGCCAGCAGTGAATCCTTGGAGAATCAGCCCCAGCATTTT	-	-	TRBJ1-5	TRBV6-5
CASSELAGGINEQFF	TGTGCCAGCAGTGAGCTAGCGGGAGGTATCAATGAGCAGTTCTTC	TRBD2	-	TRBJ2-1	TRBV6-1
CASSLAEGQPQHF	TGTGCTAGCAGCTTAGCTGAGGGTCAGCCCCAGCATTTT	-	-	TRBJ1-5	TRBV7-7
CATSRDGGQGGDTQYF	TGTGCCACCAGCAGAGATGGGGGTCAGGGGGGCGATACGCAGTATTTT	-	-	TRBJ2-3	TRBV15
CASTVDRVGTDTQYF	TGTGCCAGCACCGTCGACAGGGTAGGAACAGATACGCAGTATTTT	TRBD1	-	TRBJ2-3	TRBV2
CASSKTSGSSYNEQFF	TGTGCCAGCAGTAAAACTAGCGGGAGCTCCTACAATGAGCAGTTCTTC	TRBD2	-	TRBJ2-1	TRBV9
CASSQTGAETQYF	TGTGCCAGCAGCCAGACAGGGGCGGAGACCCAGTACTTC	TRBD1	once	TRBJ2-5	TRBV11-3
CASSQGGTSGMSDTQYF	TGCGCCAGCAGCCAGGGGGGGACTAGCGGGATGTCAGATACGCAGTATTTT	TRBD2	-	TRBJ2-3	TRBV4-3
CASSLGGTAGANVLTF	TGTGCCAGCAGCTTAGGAGGGACAGCAGGGGCCAACGTCCTGACTTTC	TRBD1	-	TRBJ2-6	TRBV13
CASSGPERDPSPGTDTQYF	TGTGCCAGCAGCGGTCCGGAGCGGGACCCCTCGCCGGGCACAGATACGCAGTATTTT	TRBD2	-	TRBJ2-3	TRBV7-2
CAIQTGVGANVLTF	TGTGCCATCCAGACAGGGGTGGGGGCCAACGTCCTGACTTTC	TRBD1	-	TRBJ2-6	TRBV2